Shown below are 3 T cell receptor beta chains from a single sample sequenced in a study of immune cell composition in non-small cell lung cancer. The table came from immunoSEQ multiplex PCR; TCRdb's copy has only in-frame clones and leaves some out. The sample contains roughly 15,000 clones, about 84% of which appear only once. Sample: lung tumor tissue. Every receptor here comes from a human donor with non-small cell lung cancer.

This chain uses TRBV7-6 with TRBJ2-1; D might be TRBD1 or TRBD2, each matching 6 bases. Trimming left V 5 bases short and J 4 bases short, with 15 bases between. Germline assignment: CDR1 SGHVS and CDR2 FNYEAQ. This CDR3 region has 15 residues. The CDR3 nucleotides read TGTGCCAGCAGCCTCGCCCAGGGGACTTACAATGAGCAGTTCTTC. It codes for CASSLAQGTYNEQFF.

Only one count was recorded for this clone. This sequence joins TRBV14 and TRBJ2-3, with 8 nucleotides matching TRBD1. The CDR3 length is 14 residues. V gave up 5 bases and J gave up 4 bases; unmatched junction bases: 5. The V gene's germline CDR1 is SGHDN and CDR2 FVKESK. The DNA of the CDR3 is TGTGCCAGCAGCAAGGACAGGGTCGCAGATACGCAGTATTTT. It yields the protein CASSKDRVADTQYF.

The chain recombines TRBV10-1 with TRBJ2-4; 7 bases map to TRBD1. The CDR3 spans 14 residues. The trim removed 3 bases at V and 7 bases at J, leaving 6 bases unmatched. Germline V gene sequence: CDR1 WNHNN, CDR2 SYGVQD (reference sequence). The CDR3 region has the DNA TGCGCCAGCAGTGACACTGGGACAGTGAACATTCAGTACTTC. Protein sequence: CASSDTGTVNIQYF.